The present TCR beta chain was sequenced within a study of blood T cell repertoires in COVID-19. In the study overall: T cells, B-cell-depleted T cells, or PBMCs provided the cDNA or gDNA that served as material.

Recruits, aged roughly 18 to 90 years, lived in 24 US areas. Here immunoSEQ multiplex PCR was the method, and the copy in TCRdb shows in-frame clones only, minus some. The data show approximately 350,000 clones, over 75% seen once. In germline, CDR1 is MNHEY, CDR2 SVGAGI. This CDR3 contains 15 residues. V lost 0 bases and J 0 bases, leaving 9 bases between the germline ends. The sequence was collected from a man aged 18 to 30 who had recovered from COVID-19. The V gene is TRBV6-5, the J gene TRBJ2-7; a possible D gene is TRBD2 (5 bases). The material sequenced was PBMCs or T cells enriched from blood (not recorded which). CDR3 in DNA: TGTGCCAGCAGTTACTCGTATGAGGGCTCCTACGAGCAGTACTTC. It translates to CASSYSYEGSYEQYF.